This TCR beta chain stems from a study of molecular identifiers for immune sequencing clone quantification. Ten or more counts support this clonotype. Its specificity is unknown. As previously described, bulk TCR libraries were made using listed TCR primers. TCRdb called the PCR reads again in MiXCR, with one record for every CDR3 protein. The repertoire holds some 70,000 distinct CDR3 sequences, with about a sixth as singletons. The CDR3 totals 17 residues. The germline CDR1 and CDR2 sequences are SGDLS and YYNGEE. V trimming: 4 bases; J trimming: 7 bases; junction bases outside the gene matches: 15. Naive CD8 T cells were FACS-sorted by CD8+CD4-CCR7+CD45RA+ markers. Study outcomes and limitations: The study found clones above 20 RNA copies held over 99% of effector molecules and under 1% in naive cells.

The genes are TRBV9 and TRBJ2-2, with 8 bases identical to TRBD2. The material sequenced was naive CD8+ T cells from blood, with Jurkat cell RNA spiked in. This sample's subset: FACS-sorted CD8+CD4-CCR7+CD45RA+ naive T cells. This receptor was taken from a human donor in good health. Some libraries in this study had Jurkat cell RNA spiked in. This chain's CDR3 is CASSPPTKREQGGELFF. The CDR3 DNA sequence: TGTGCCAGCAGCCCCCCCACAAAGCGGGAGCAAGGCGGGGAGCTGTTTTTT.